The rows below give T cell receptor beta chains drawn from one sample of a study of blood T cell repertoires in COVID-19. Profiled with immunoSEQ multiplex PCR; TCRdb holds only in-frame clones, not every one. In the table there are approximately 250,000 clones, 65% to 90% of which are singletons. Sequencing was done on a sample of peripheral blood. These TCRs come from a man in his fifties with COVID-19, enrolled during active disease. Each CDR3 is given with its conserved first and last residue. A D gene is named only where the DNA matches it firmly. For some rows the clone size is stated as once, few or many, or as a class when expanded; others skip it.

CDR3 protein	CDR3 DNA	D gene	clone size	V gene	J gene
CASRAGTGGANTGELFF	TGTGCCAGCAGGGCCGGGACAGGGGGCGCAAACACCGGGGAGCTGTTTTTT	TRBD1	NA	TRBV7-6	TRBJ2-2
CASSLGTGATDTQYF	TGTGCCAGCAGCCTAGGGACAGGGGCCACAGATACGCAGTATTTT	TRBD1	NA	TRBV3-1/TRBV3-2	TRBJ2-3
CASSLGLGQVNQETQYF	TGTGCCAGCAGCTTAGGTCTAGGACAGGTCAACCAAGAGACCCAGTACTTC	TRBD1	NA	TRBV7-9	TRBJ2-5
CASSPGTSGRQETQYF	TGTGCCAGCAGCCCGGGGACTAGCGGGAGACAAGAGACCCAGTACTTC	TRBD2	NA	TRBV7-3	TRBJ2-5
CASSPGLEQYF	TGTGCCAGCAGCCCTGGCCTCGAGCAGTACTTC	NA	NA	TRBV11-2	TRBJ2-7
CASSPTGGADTEAFF	TGTGCCAGCAGTCCGACAGGGGGCGCGGACACTGAAGCTTTCTTT	TRBD1	NA	TRBV28	TRBJ1-1
CASSQATTELKAGELFF	TGCGCCAGCAGCCAAGCGACTACGGAACTGAAGGCCGGGGAGCTGTTTTTT	NA	medium-sized	TRBV4-3	TRBJ2-2
CASSNQGGTEAFF	TGTGCCAGTAGTAATCAGGGAGGCACTGAAGCTTTCTTT	NA	NA	TRBV19	TRBJ1-1
CAGLRWDGYTF	TGTGCCGGACTGAGGTGGGATGGCTACACCTTC	NA	NA	TRBV6-5	TRBJ1-2
CASSHRDGYKLFF	TGTGCCAGTAGTCACAGGGATGGGTATAAACTGTTTTTT	NA	NA	TRBV19	TRBJ1-4
CASRGSGGAPTEQYF	TGTGCCAGCAGGGGGAGCGGGGGGGCCCCGACCGAGCAGTACTTC	TRBD2	NA	TRBV5-4	TRBJ2-7
CAINSAGGLFEQFF	TGTGCCATCAATAGCGCGGGGGGGCTTTTTGAGCAGTTCTTC	TRBD2	few	TRBV10-3	TRBJ2-1
CATSRTGTGKNIQYF	TGTGCCACCAGCAGAACAGGGACGGGCAAAAACATTCAGTACTTC	NA	NA	TRBV15	TRBJ2-4
CASSPRQGRNYGYTF	TGTGCCAGCAGCCCACGACAGGGGCGGAACTATGGCTACACCTTC	TRBD1	NA	TRBV14	TRBJ1-2
CASSLTGENTEAFF	TGTGCCAGCAGCTTAACCGGGGAGAACACTGAAGCTTTCTTT	NA	once	TRBV7-3	TRBJ1-1
CASSPVRTGSGNTIYF	TGTGCCAGCAGTCCTGTTAGGACAGGCTCTGGAAACACCATATATTTT	TRBD1	NA	TRBV6-6	TRBJ1-3
CASSPAAGIIGNTIYF	TGTGCCAGCAGCCCCGCTGCAGGGATCATAGGAAACACCATATATTTT	NA	once	TRBV3-1/TRBV3-2	TRBJ1-3
CASRPDRGYQPQHF	TGTGCCAGCAGGCCCGACAGGGGATATCAGCCCCAGCATTTT	TRBD1	NA	TRBV5-5	TRBJ1-5
CASSSQDRENPYEQYF	TGTGCCAGCAGCTCCCAGGACAGGGAAAATCCTTACGAGCAGTACTTC	TRBD1	few	TRBV7-6	TRBJ2-7
CASSLGLGTGVSNTEAFF	TGTGCCAGCAGCCTAGGACTCGGGACAGGGGTGTCTAACACTGAAGCTTTCTTT	TRBD1	NA	TRBV9	TRBJ1-1
CASSYGTISGELFF	TGTGCCAGCAGCTATGGGACAATAAGCGGGGAGCTGTTTTTT	NA	NA	TRBV5-5	TRBJ2-2
CASSLGTASYGYTF	TGTGCCAGCAGCTTGGGAACAGCCTCCTATGGCTACACCTTC	NA	once	TRBV5-5	TRBJ1-2
CASSPGTGGTDTQYF	TGTGCCAGCTCACCGGGGACAGGGGGCACAGATACGCAGTATTTT	TRBD1	NA	TRBV18	TRBJ2-3
CAISDRTSGGAGETQYF	TGTGCCATCAGTGATCGGACTAGCGGGGGGGCCGGAGAGACCCAGTACTTC	TRBD2	NA	TRBV10-3	TRBJ2-5
CASSPRFQGQGRIGKNQPQHF	TGTGCCAGCAGCCCACGCTTCCAGGGACAGGGGCGAATAGGGAAGAATCAGCCCCAGCATTTT	TRBD1	NA	TRBV6-6	TRBJ1-5
CATSARGGVTEAFF	TGTGCCACCAGCGCCCGAGGGGGCGTCACTGAAGCTTTCTTT	TRBD1	NA	TRBV15	TRBJ1-1